The present T cell receptor (beta chain) was sequenced within a study of T cells in Graves' hyperthyroidism and ophthalmopathy. This CDR3 is 17 amino acids long. From germline, CDR1 is SSHAT and CDR2 FNYEAQ (reference sequence). This clonotype was seen a few times. A read error may produce the germline difference seen at one junction end. Amplified TCR beta CDR3 regions derived from RNA transcripts. HTBI primers drove first-round RT-PCR of the TCR CDR3. Each CDR3 protein gets one entry after TCRdb re-called the multiplex PCR reads with MiXCR. The sample includes about 360,000 distinct CDR3 sequences, roughly 25% seen only once; the top ten take less than 85%.

Sequenced: blood. The rearrangement links TRBV7-7 to TRBJ2-1, with TRBD2 identical over 7 bases. This clonotype was sampled from a man between 45 and 60 years old with Graves' hyperthyroidism. CDR3 loop: CASSSATGGSSYNEQFF. DNA of the CDR3: TGTGCTAGCAGCTCAGCAACGGGGGGAAGCTCCTACAATGAGCAGTTCTTC.